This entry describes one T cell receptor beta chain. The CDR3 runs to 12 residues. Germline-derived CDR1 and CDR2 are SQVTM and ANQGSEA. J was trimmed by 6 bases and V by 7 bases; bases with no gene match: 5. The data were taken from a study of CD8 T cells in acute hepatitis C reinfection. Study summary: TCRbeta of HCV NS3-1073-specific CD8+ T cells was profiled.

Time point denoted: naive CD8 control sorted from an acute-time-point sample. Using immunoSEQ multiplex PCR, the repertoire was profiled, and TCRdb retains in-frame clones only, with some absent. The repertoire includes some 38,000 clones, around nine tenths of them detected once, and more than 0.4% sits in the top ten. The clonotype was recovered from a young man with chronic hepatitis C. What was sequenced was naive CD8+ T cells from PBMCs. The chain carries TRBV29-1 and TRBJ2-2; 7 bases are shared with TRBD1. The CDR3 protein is CSAAGQAGELFF. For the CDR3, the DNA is TGCAGCGCCGCTGGACAGGCCGGGGAGCTGTTTTTT.